This TCR beta chain came from a study of HIV-infected patients and healthy controls. The germline V gene encodes CDR1 MNHEY and CDR2 SVGAGI. The CDR3 extends over 12 amino acids. The V and J ends lost 5 bases and 4 bases respectively, with 8 bases between them. This clonotype occurred many times. Its antigen is as yet unknown. All unsorted peripheral T cells were captured because whole blood was used without fractionation. Findings and caveats of the study: Significantly higher mean Gini indices appeared in HIV-infected repertoires, possibly reflecting oligoclonality.

About 500 ng RNA was reverse transcribed with alpha and beta constant-region primers. Alpha and beta chain libraries were made separately by chain-specific third strand synthesis with multiplexing indices. Two random hexamers, added before amplification and joined, formed each molecule's 12-nucleotide barcode. Via MiXCR, TCRdb re-called the 5' RACE reads, giving one row per CDR3 protein. The table lists under 9,000 distinct CDR3 sequences, about 7.5% of them singletons, with approximately 10% in the top ten. This material consisted of blood, taken before antiretroviral therapy. The sequence was obtained from an adult with HIV infection. This chain connects TRBV6-5 to TRBJ1-2; no reliable D call. CDR3 DNA sequence: TGTGCCAGCAGTAAGAGCAGCTATGGCTACACCTTC. Protein sequence: CASSKSSYGYTF.